Listed here are 23 T cell receptor beta chains from one sample, sequenced in a study of blood T cell repertoires in COVID-19. The assay was immunoSEQ multiplex PCR, and TCRdb's table has in-frame clones only and misses some. This sample yields some 150,000 clones, of which 84% are seen a single time; roughly 8.3% belongs to the top ten. Input material: peripheral blood. These receptors were taken from a woman older than 75 in a cohort sampled during active or convalescent COVID-19.

This chain connects TRBV5-1 to TRBJ2-3; 7 positions match TRBD2. The CDR3 runs to 18 residues. The V gene end was trimmed by 3 bases and the J gene end by 4 bases; junction bases not matched to a gene: 17. Germline-derived CDR1 and CDR2 are SGHRS and YFSETQ. CDR3 region: CASSSSPPTSWNADTQYF. The CDR3 DNA reads as TGCGCCAGCAGCTCCTCCCCTCCGACTAGCTGGAACGCAGATACGCAGTATTTT.

The chain couples TRBV6-2 or TRBV6-3 to TRBJ2-7, with 7 nucleotides matching TRBD2. The CDR3 covers 13 residues. V gave up 6 bases and J gave up 0 bases; unmatched junction bases: 2. Germline assignment: CDR1 MNHEY and CDR2 SVGEGT. The CDR3 region is CASSRDYSYEQYV. CDR3 in DNA: TGTGCCAGCAGCCGGGACTACTCCTACGAGCAGTACGTC.

The chain uses TRBV11-1 and TRBJ1-6, with D unclear. CDR1 SGHAT and CDR2 FQDESV come from the germline V gene (reference sequence). There are 14 residues in the CDR3. V was cut by 5 bases and J by 6 bases, with 11 bases left in between. This chain's CDR3 is CASSPSRVNSPLHF. The CDR3, as DNA: TGTGCCAGCAGCCCGTCGAGGGTTAATTCACCCCTCCACTTT. The whole variable domain, remainder taken from reference TRBV11-1 and TRBJ1-6, is EAEVAQSPRYKITEKSQAVAFWCDPISGHATLYWYRQILGQGPELLVQFQDESVVDDSQLPKDRFSAERLKGVDSTLKIQPAELGDSAMYLCASSPSRVNSPLHFGNGTRLTVT.

The rearrangement links TRBV4-2 to TRBJ2-2, with 9 bases aligning to TRBD2. Germline CDR1 and CDR2: LGHNA and YNFKEQ. V shed 2 bases and J 1 base; nucleotides not matched to a gene: 5. The CDR3 runs 17 residues. This chain's CDR3 is CASSQFLAGLNTGELFF. The CDR3 nucleotides are TGTGCCAGCAGCCAATTCCTAGCGGGGCTGAACACCGGGGAGCTGTTTTTT.

V gene TRBV24-1 combines with J gene TRBJ2-3, with a tentative D call TRBD2 (7 bases). Between the trimmed V and J ends, which lost 4 bases and 5 bases, there was a span of 21 bases. CDR3 length: 17 amino acids. The germline CDR1 and CDR2 sequences are KGHDR and SFDVKD. The CDR3 region is CATSESPPGGPEDTQYF. For the CDR3, the DNA is TGTGCCACCAGTGAATCACCCCCCGGGGGGCCGGAAGATACGCAGTATTTT.

V usage is TRBV7-6 and J usage is TRBJ1-1; 7 bases fit TRBD1. V gave up 3 bases and J gave up 4 bases; unmatched junction bases: 14. This CDR3 comprises 17 residues. The germline V gene has CDR1 SGHVS and CDR2 FNYEAQ. CDR3 DNA: TGTGCCAGCAGCTTCCACCCTTACAGGGGCCGCTCCACTGAAGCTTTCTTT. Translating it yields CASSFHPYRGRSTEAFF.

The chain links TRBV12-3 or TRBV12-4 to TRBJ2-1; possibly TRBD2 for D (6 bases). This CDR3 spans 13 amino acids. Trimming pared 7 bases from V and 9 bases from J, leaving 16 bases between. CDR3 sequence: CASIPRWGGEQFF. CDR3 bases: TGTGCCAGCATCCCGAGGTGGGGAGGTGAGCAGTTCTTC.

The genes are TRBV4-2 and TRBJ1-2, with TRBD1 matching over 9 bases. CDR1 is LGHNA and CDR2 is YNFKEQ in the germline V gene. V was clipped by 1 base and J by 0 bases; unmatched bases: 3. CDR3 size: 16 residues. CDR3 DNA: TGTGCCAGCAGCCAAGGGCGACAGGGGGCTAACTATGGCTACACCTTC. This sequence encodes CASSQGRQGANYGYTF.

This clone was seen a few times. V gene TRBV7-8 combines with J gene TRBJ1-2; D remains ambiguous. This CDR3 contains 12 residues. In germline, CDR1 is SGHVS, CDR2 FQNEAQ. The V end was cut by 1 base, the J end by 6 bases, with 6 bases between. The CDR3 nucleotides are TGTGCCAGCAGCTTAGGGGCAAATGGCTACACCTTC. Protein product: CASSLGANGYTF. Complete variable domain (other parts from reference TRBV7-8 and TRBJ1-2): GAGVSQSPRYKVAKRGQDVALRCDPISGHVSLFWYQQALGQGPEFLTYFQNEAQLDKSGLPSDRFFAERPEGSVSTLKIQRTQQEDSAVYLCASSLGANGYTFGSGTRLTVV.

This sequence joins TRBV7-3 and TRBJ1-1; the D gene is possibly TRBD1 (6 bases). Germline V gene data show CDR1 as SGHTA and CDR2 as FQGTGA. The ends were cut back, 5 bases at V and 1 base at J, with 8 bases in the middle. This CDR3 is built from 13 residues. CDR3 DNA: TGTGCCAGCAGCCGGGGACAGAACACTGAAGCTTTCTTT. This encodes CASSRGQNTEAFF.

V usage is TRBV6-6 and J usage is TRBJ2-7, with 9 bases fitting TRBD2. Germline loops: CDR1 MNHNY, CDR2 SVGAGI (reference sequence). V lost 6 bases and J lost 4; bases outside the gene matches: 13. CDR3 length: 16 residues. In nucleotides, the CDR3 is TGTGCCAGCAGAGGGGGGACTAGCCTAGATCTTTACGAGCAGTACGTC. Its protein product is CASRGGTSLDLYEQYV.

The chain recombines TRBV6-9 with TRBJ1-6, with 7 bases matching TRBD1. The CDR3 totals 17 residues. J gave up 0 bases and V 9 bases, and 11 bases lay outside the gene matches. CDR1 is MNHGY, CDR2 SVAAGI, per germline. The CDR3 coding sequence is TGTGCCAGAGGGCCGGACAGGCAAAGCTCCTATAATTCACCCCTCCACTTT. The encoded protein is CARGPDRQSSYNSPLHF.

This clone has only one observation. This sequence joins TRBV5-1 and TRBJ1-4, with D possibly matching TRBD1 (5 bases). V gave up 4 bases and J gave up 0 bases, with 10 bases separating them. Germline lookup yields CDR1 SGHRS and CDR2 YFSETQ. The CDR3 consists of 15 residues. CDR3: CASSNRQTTNEKLFF. CDR3 sequence (DNA): TGCGCCAGCAGCAACCGACAGACAACTAATGAAAAACTGTTTTTT.

The chain recombines TRBV20-1 with TRBJ2-1; D is ambiguous. This CDR3 is built from 10 residues. Trimming stripped 5 bases from V and 5 bases from J, with 4 bases between. Germline CDR1 DFQATT, CDR2 SNEGSKA (reference sequence). CDR3 sequence reads: CSAENNEQFF. In nucleotides, the CDR3 is TGCAGTGCTGAGAACAATGAGCAGTTCTTC.

The V call is TRBV3-1 (or the pseudogene TRBV3-2), the J call TRBJ1-1, with a possible D match to TRBD1 (5 bases). Deletions cut 4 bases from V and 1 base from J, with 13 bases between. The length of the CDR3 is 15 residues. Germline CDR1 and CDR2: LGHDT and YNNKEL (reference sequence). CDR3: CASSPVYTGNTEAFF. The CDR3 DNA reads TGTGCCAGCAGCCCCGTGTACACAGGGAACACTGAAGCTTTCTTT.

Of note for this clone: Other DNA sequences from this sample encode an identical CDR3 as well. The gene calls are TRBV18 and TRBJ2-7; 12 nucleotides line up with TRBD2. This CDR3 contains 15 residues. Germline CDR1 and CDR2: KGHSH and LQKENI. V was clipped by 2 bases and J by 2 bases; unmatched bases: 1. The CDR3 DNA follows: TGTGCCAGCTCACCAACTAGCGGGGGGCCCTACGAGCAGTACGTC. Encoded protein: CASSPTSGGPYEQYV.

The V and J genes are TRBV12-3 or TRBV12-4 and TRBJ1-2; D perhaps matches TRBD1 (5 bases). Trimming removed 6 bases at V and 1 base at J, with 9 bases between. The CDR3 sequence is 13 residues long. The CDR3 sequence is CASSPDSNYGYTF. CDR3 coding DNA: TGTGCCAGCAGCCCAGACAGTAACTATGGCTACACCTTC.

V is TRBV19 and J is TRBJ1-2, with TRBD1 matching over 8 bases. The length of the CDR3 is 16 residues. Germline values: CDR1 LNHDA, CDR2 SQIVND (reference sequence). With V trimmed by 4 bases and J by 3 bases, 10 bases remained unmatched. Here the CDR3 DNA reads TGTGCCAGTAGTACCCACCGAACAGGGGGGGACTATGGCTACACCTTC. Translated, it gives CASSTHRTGGDYGYTF.

The J gene is TRBJ1-1, the V gene TRBV7-6; D may be TRBD1 (6 bases). In germline, CDR1 is SGHVS, CDR2 FNYEAQ. The CDR3 has 16 amino acids. The germline V and J ends were trimmed by 3 bases and 3 bases, with 17 bases remaining between them. In nucleotides, the CDR3 is TGTGCCAGCAGCTTTAGGTATCGGGGGGCGGACACTGAAGCTTTCTTT. Protein product: CASSFRYRGADTEAFF.

This chain links TRBV10-3 with TRBJ2-3, with 7 bases aligning to TRBD1. V lost 5 bases, J lost 4 bases, and 6 bases stayed unmatched. The CDR3 spans 14 residues. In germline, CDR1 is ENHRY, CDR2 SYGVKD. Here the CDR3 reads CAISPGTGADTQYF. CDR3 DNA sequence: TGTGCCATCAGTCCGGGAACAGGGGCAGATACGCAGTATTTT.

The rearrangement uses TRBV5-1 and TRBJ1-1; a weak D match, TRBD1 (6 bases). Germline values: CDR1 SGHRS, CDR2 YFSETQ. The CDR3 is 15 residues long. Trimming removed 2 bases at V and 1 base at J, with 12 bases between. The CDR3 DNA reads TGCGCCAGCAGCTTATACGCGGGGGCGAACACTGAAGCTTTCTTT. This translates into CASSLYAGANTEAFF.

The V gene is TRBV7-2, the J gene TRBJ1-1; tentative D call: TRBD1 (6 bases). The germline CDR1 and CDR2 sequences are SGHTA and FQGNSA. The CDR3 runs to 16 residues. V lost 5 bases and J lost 0, with 16 bases in between. CDR3 in amino acids: CASSQIGGAMNTEAFF. In DNA, the CDR3 is TGTGCCAGCAGCCAGATCGGGGGGGCCATGAACACTGAAGCTTTCTTT.

J is TRBJ1-2 and V is TRBV28, with 8 bases aligning to TRBD1. Trimming cost V 6 bases and J 0 bases; bases outside gene matches: 3. This CDR3 is 14 amino acids long. In germline, CDR1 is MDHEN, CDR2 SYDVKM. This chain's CDR3 is CASRQGAANYGYTF. For the CDR3, the DNA is TGTGCCAGCAGGCAGGGGGCGGCTAACTATGGCTACACCTTC.